This is a list of T cell receptor beta chains from one sample in a study of early T cells in non-severe SARS-CoV-2 infection. TCRdb reprocessed the 5' RACE reads with MiXCR, giving one entry per CDR3 protein. This sample carries about 64,000 distinct CDR3 sequences, roughly 10% of them seen once, and the ten largest clones take roughly 3%. The specimen was whole blood, collected at baseline. Source of these receptors: an adult who was a healthcare worker with PCR-confirmed SARS-CoV-2 infection or an uninfected control (not recorded which). The CDR3 runs from the conserved cysteine through the conserved F or W. The D gene is left open where the match is weak. The size entry is marked missing in some rows and otherwise reads once, few, many or a size class.

CDR3 | DNA | V | D | size | J
CSAPPDRNYGYTF | TGCAGTGCTCCTCCCGACAGGAACTATGGCTACACCTTC | TRBV20-1 | NA | once | TRBJ1-2
CASQLQLTSYEQYF | TGTGCCAGCCAATTGCAGTTGACCTCCTACGAGCAGTACTTC | TRBV12-3/TRBV12-4 | NA | NA | TRBJ2-7
CASSSLLDLTADGYTF | TGTGCCAGCAGTTCTTTATTGGACCTGACAGCTGATGGCTACACCTTC | TRBV27 | NA | few | TRBJ1-2
CSASGTGLYGYTF | TGCAGTGCTTCCGGGACAGGGCTCTATGGCTACACCTTC | TRBV20-1 | TRBD1 | few | TRBJ1-2
CASSTRGAGDTQYF | TGTGCCAGCAGCACTAGGGGGGCGGGAGATACGCAGTATTTT | TRBV7-2 | NA | few | TRBJ2-3
CASSLSDRGPPVKLFF | TGTGCCAGCAGCCTCTCGGACAGGGGGCCCCCAGTCAAACTGTTTTTT | TRBV7-9 | TRBD1 | many | TRBJ1-4
CASSDPRTGTGTEAFF | TGTGCCAGCAGTGATCCTAGGACAGGGACGGGCACTGAAGCTTTCTTT | TRBV6-1 | TRBD1 | NA | TRBJ1-1
CASSLNWDRMNTEAFF | TGCGCCAGCAGCTTAAATTGGGACAGAATGAACACTGAAGCTTTCTTT | TRBV5-1 | TRBD1 | NA | TRBJ1-1
CASSQWGRNTEAFF | TGTGCCAGCAGTCAATGGGGACGGAACACTGAAGCTTTCTTT | TRBV6-6 | NA | few | TRBJ1-1
CASSFRNTGELFF | TGTGCCAGCAGTTTTCGGAACACCGGGGAGCTGTTTTTT | TRBV12-3/TRBV12-4 | NA | many | TRBJ2-2
CASSLVRLAGGNEQFF | TGTGCCAGCAGCTTGGTACGACTAGCGGGGGGGAATGAGCAGTTCTTC | TRBV5-4 | TRBD2 | NA | TRBJ2-1
CASSHSAGELFF | TGTGCCAGCAGCCACAGCGCCGGGGAGCTGTTTTTT | TRBV14 | NA | NA | TRBJ2-2
CASSAPQGLREAFF | TGTGCCAGCAGTGCACCCCAAGGACTTAGGGAAGCTTTCTTT | TRBV6-1 | NA | NA | TRBJ1-1